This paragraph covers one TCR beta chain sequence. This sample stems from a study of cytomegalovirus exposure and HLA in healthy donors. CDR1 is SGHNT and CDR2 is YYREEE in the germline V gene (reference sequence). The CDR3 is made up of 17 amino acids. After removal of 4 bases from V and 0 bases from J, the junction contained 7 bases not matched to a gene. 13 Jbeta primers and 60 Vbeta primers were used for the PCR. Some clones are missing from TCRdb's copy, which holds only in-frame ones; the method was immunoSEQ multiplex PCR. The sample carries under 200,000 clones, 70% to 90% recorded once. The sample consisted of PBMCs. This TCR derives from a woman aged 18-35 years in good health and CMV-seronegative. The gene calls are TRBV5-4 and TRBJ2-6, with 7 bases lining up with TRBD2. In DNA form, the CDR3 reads TGTGCCAGCAGCGGGCTAGCGGAGAGCTCTGGGGCCAACGTCCTGACTTTC. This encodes CASSGLAESSGANVLTF.